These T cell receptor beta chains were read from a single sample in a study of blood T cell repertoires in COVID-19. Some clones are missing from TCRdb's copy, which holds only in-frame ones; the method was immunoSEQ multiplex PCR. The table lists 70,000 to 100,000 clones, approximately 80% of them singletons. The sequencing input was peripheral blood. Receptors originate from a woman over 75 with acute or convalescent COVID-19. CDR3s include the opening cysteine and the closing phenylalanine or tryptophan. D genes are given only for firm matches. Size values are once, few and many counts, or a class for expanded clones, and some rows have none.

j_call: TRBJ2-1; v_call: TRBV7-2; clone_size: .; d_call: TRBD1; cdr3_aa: CASSLRGGTGGDEQFF; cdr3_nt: TGTGCCAGCAGCTTAAGGGGCGGGACAGGGGGCGATGAGCAGTTCTTC
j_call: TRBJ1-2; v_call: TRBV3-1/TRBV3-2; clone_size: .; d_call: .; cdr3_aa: CASSQGTANYGYTF; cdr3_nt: TGTGCCAGCAGCCAAGGAACAGCTAACTATGGCTACACCTTC
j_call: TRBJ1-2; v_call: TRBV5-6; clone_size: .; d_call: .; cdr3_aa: CASFFRGAYGYTF; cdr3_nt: TGTGCCAGTTTTTTCCGGGGGGCGTATGGCTACACCTTC
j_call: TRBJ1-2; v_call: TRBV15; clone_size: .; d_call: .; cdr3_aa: CATSETGSHGYTF; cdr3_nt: TGTGCCACCAGCGAAACAGGGTCCCATGGCTACACCTTC
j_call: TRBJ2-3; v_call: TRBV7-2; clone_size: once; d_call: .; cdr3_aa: CASSLATKRTDTQYF; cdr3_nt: TGTGCCAGCAGCTTAGCTACTAAGCGCACAGATACGCAGTATTTT
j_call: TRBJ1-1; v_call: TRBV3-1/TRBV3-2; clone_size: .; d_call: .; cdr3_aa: CASSPRMNTEAFF; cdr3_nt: TGTGCCAGCAGCCCCCGTATGAACACTGAAGCTTTCTTT
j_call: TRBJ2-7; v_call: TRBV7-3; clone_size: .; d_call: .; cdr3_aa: CASSLGKGVMYF; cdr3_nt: TGTGCCAGCAGCTTAGGTAAAGGGGTCATGTACTTC
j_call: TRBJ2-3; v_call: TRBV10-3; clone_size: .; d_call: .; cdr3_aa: CAISEGRTDTQYF; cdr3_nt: TGTGCCATCAGTGAAGGCAGGACAGATACGCAGTATTTT
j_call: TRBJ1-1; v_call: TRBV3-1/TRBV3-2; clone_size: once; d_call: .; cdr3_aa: CASSPNRVRGNTEAFF; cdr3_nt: TGTGCCAGCAGCCCTAACAGGGTCAGGGGCAACACTGAAGCTTTCTTT
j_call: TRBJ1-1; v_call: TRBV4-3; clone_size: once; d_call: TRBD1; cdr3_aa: CASSQGSAGGMNTEAFF; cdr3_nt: TGCGCCAGCAGCCAAGGTTCGGCAGGGGGAATGAACACTGAAGCTTTCTTT
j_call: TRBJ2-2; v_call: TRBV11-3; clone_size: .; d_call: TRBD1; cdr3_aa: CASSLGLTGNGELFF; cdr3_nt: TGTGCCAGCAGCTTGGGGCTGACAGGGAACGGGGAGCTGTTTTTT
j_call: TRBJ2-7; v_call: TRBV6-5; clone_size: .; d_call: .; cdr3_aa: CASSLPPPIHEQYF; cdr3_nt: TGTGCCAGCAGTCTCCCTCCTCCTATCCACGAGCAGTACTTC
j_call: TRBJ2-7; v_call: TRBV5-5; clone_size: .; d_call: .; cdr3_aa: CASSFQAARVDEQYF; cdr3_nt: TGTGCCAGCAGCTTCCAGGCGGCCAGGGTAGACGAGCAGTACTTC
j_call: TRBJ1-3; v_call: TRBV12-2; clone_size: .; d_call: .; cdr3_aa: CASRLPGMGGKGGNTIYF; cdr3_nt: TGTGCAAGTCGCTTACCGGGGATGGGGGGGAAAGGTGGAAACACCATATATTTT
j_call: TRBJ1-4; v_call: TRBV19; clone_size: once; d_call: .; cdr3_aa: CASSNRDATNEKLFF; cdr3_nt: TGTGCCAGTAGCAACAGGGACGCAACTAATGAAAAACTGTTTTTT
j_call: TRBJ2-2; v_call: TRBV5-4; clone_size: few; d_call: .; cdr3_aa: CASSILTGNTGELFF; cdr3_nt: TGTGCCAGCAGCATCCTTACAGGGAACACCGGGGAGCTGTTTTTT
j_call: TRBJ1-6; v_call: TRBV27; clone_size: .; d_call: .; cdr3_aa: CASSLTPGGGNSPLHF; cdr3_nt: TGTGCCAGCAGTTTAACCCCCGGGGGAGGTAATTCACCCCTCCACTTT
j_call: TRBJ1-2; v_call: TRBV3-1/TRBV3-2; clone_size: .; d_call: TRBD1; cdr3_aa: CASSLGQGVEVYGYTF; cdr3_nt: TGTGCCAGCAGCCTGGGACAGGGGGTTGAAGTCTATGGCTACACCTTC
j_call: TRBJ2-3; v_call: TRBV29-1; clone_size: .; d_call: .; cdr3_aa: CSVERSTDTQYF; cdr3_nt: TGCAGCGTTGAACGTAGCACAGATACGCAGTATTTT
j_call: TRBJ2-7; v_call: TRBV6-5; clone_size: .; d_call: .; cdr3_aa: CASNFEGGFWYF; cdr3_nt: TGTGCCAGCAACTTCGAAGGGGGTTTTTGGTACTTC
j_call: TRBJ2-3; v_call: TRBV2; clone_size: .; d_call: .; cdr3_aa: CASGNPGLSTDTQYF; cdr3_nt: TGTGCCAGCGGAAACCCGGGACTCAGCACAGATACGCAGTATTTT
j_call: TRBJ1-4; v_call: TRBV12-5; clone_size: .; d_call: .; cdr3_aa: CASGPREKLFF; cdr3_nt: TGTGCTAGTGGCCCCAGGGAAAAACTGTTTTTT
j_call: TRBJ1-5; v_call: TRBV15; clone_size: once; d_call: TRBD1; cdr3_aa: CATSGGQGGNQPQHF; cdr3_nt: TGTGCCACCAGCGGTGGACAGGGGGGCAATCAGCCCCAGCATTTT
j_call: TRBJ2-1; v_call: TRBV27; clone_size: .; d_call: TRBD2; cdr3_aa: CASSFQRGAGFDNEQFF; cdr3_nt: TGTGCCAGCAGTTTCCAGCGGGGGGCCGGGTTCGACAATGAGCAGTTCTTC
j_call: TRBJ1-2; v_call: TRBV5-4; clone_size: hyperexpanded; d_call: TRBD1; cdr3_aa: CASTGQDYGYTF; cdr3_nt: TGTGCCAGCACAGGACAGGACTATGGCTACACCTTC
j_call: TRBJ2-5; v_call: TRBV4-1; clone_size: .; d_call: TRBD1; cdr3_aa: CASSQVLGQGVETQYF; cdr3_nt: TGCGCCAGCAGCCAAGTTCTGGGGCAGGGGGTCGAGACCCAGTACTTC
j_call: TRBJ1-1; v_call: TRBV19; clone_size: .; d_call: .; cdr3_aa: CASSPGTYTEAFF; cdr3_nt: TGTGCCAGTAGCCCCGGGACATACACTGAAGCTTTCTTT
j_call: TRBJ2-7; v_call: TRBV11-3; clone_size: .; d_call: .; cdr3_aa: CASSLGRTYEQYF; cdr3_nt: TGTGCCAGCAGCTTAGGCAGGACCTACGAGCAGTACTTC
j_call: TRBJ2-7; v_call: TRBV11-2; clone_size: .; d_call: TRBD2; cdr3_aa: CASSLAATSAFLYF; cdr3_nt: TGTGCCAGCAGCTTAGCCGCGACTAGCGCCTTTTTATACTTC
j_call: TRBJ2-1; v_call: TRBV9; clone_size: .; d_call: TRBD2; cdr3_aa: CASSVRLAGDEQFF; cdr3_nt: TGTGCCAGCAGCGTCCGACTAGCGGGCGATGAGCAGTTCTTC
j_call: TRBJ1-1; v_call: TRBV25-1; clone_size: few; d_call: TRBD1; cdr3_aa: CASTLDRGTEAFF; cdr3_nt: TGTGCCAGCACCCTGGACAGGGGCACTGAAGCTTTCTTT
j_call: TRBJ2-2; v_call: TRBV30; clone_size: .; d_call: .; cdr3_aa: CAWKKDSGGVSFPGELFF; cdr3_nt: TGTGCCTGGAAGAAGGACAGTGGGGGTGTTAGTTTTCCCGGGGAGCTGTTTTTT
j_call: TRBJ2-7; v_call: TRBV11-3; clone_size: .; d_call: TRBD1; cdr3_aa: CASSLGTGANSYEQYF; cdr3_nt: TGTGCCAGCAGCTTAGGGACAGGGGCGAACTCCTACGAGCAGTACTTC
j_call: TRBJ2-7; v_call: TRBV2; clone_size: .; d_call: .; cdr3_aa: CASSGQPSSYEQYF; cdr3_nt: TGTGCCAGCAGTGGACAGCCGAGCTCCTACGAGCAGTACTTC
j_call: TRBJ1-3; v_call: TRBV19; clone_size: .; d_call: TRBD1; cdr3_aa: CASSHRDRGPGNTIYF; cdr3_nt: TGTGCCAGTAGCCACCGGGACAGGGGGCCTGGAAACACCATATATTTT
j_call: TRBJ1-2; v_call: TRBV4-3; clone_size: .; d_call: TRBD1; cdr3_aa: CASSPQTGPSYGYTF; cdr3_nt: TGCGCCAGCAGCCCCCAGACAGGGCCCTCCTATGGCTACACCTTC
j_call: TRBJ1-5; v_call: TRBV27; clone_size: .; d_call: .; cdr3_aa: CASSSTRSNQPQHF; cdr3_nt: TGTGCCAGCAGTTCTACTCGGAGCAATCAGCCCCAGCATTTT
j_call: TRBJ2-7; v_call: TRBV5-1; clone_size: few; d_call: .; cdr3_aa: CASSQGDLGNEQYF; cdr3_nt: TGCGCCAGCAGCCAGGGTGACCTGGGGAACGAGCAGTACTTC
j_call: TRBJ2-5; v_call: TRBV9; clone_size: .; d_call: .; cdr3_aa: CASSEREWGGQETQYF; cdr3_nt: TGTGCCAGCAGCGAGAGGGAATGGGGGGGGCAGGAGACCCAGTACTTC
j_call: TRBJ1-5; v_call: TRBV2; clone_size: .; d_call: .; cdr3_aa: CASRVGTVQPQHF; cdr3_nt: TGTGCCAGCAGGGTAGGAACAGTTCAGCCCCAGCATTTT
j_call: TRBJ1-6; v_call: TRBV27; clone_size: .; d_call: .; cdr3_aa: CARIVSSYNSPLHF; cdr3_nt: TGTGCCAGAATAGTAAGCTCCTATAATTCACCCCTCCACTTT
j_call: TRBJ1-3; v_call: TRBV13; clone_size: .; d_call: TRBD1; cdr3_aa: CASSSYARTGGKGSGNTIYF; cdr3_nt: TGTGCCAGCAGCTCGTATGCCAGGACAGGGGGCAAAGGATCTGGAAACACCATATATTTT
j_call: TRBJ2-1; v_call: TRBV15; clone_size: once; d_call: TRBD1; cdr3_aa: CATNGQGPNEQFF; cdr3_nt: TGTGCCACCAACGGACAGGGCCCCAATGAGCAGTTCTTC
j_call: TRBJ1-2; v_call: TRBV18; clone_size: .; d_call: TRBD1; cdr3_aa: CASSPIGAGGDYGYTF; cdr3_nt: TGTGCCAGCTCACCAATCGGGGCAGGGGGTGACTATGGCTACACCTTC
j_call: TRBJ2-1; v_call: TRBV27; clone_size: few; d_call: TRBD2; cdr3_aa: CASSRGLAGVENEQFF; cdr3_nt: TGTGCCAGCAGCCGTGGACTAGCGGGGGTCGAAAATGAGCAGTTCTTC
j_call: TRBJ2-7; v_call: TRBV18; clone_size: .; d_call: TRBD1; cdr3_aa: CASSAGQGGYEQYF; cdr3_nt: TGTGCCAGCTCAGCGGGACAGGGAGGCTACGAGCAGTACTTC
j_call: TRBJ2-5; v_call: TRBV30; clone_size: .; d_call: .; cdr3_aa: CAWNGEETQYF; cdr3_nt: TGTGCCTGGAACGGAGAAGAGACCCAGTACTTC
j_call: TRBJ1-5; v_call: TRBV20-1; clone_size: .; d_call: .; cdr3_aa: CSASKRQALSNQPQHF; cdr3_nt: TGCAGTGCTAGTAAGAGACAGGCACTTAGCAATCAGCCCCAGCATTTT
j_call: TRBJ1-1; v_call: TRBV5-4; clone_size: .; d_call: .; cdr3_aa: CASSPRVGQGEAFF; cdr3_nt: TGTGCCAGCAGCCCAAGGGTAGGGCAGGGTGAAGCTTTCTTT
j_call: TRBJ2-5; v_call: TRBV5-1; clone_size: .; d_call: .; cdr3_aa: CASSSTGGSVKETQYF; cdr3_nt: TGCGCCAGCAGCTCTACCGGGGGTAGCGTAAAAGAGACCCAGTACTTC
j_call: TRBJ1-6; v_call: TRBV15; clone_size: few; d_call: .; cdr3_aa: CATSGPRLLYNSPLHF; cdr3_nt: TGTGCCACCAGCGGCCCCAGGTTACTCTATAATTCACCCCTCCACTTT
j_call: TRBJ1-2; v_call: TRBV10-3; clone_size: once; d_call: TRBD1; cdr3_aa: CAISEKDRGDYGYTF; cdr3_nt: TGTGCCATCAGTGAGAAGGACAGGGGAGACTATGGCTACACCTTC
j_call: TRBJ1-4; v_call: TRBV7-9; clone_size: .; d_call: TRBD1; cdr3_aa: CASSPTGGTTNEKLFF; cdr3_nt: TGTGCCAGCAGCCCGACAGGGGGAACTACTAATGAAAAACTGTTTTTT
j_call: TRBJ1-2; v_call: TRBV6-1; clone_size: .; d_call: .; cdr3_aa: CASSEPRGQTGGYTF; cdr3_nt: TGTGCCAGCAGTGAACCACGAGGCCAAACGGGTGGCTACACCTTC
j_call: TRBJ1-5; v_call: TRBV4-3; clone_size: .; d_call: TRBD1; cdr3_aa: CASSLGTGLQPQHF; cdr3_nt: TGCGCCAGCAGCCTAGGGACAGGCCTTCAGCCCCAGCATTTT